This TCR beta chain was identified in a study of OX40 agonist ivuxolimab in advanced cancers. Study context: It was permissible to have had prior anti-PD-1, anti-PD-L1 or anti-CTLA-4 therapy, and 40% had some.

Clones were read by immunoSEQ multiplex PCR, and TCRdb kept only the in-frame ones, dropping some. Counted here are around 69,000 clones, approximately 82% occurring once; the ten biggest clones make up around 1.5%. Losses at the gene ends were 4 bases for V and 3 bases for J; bases not matched to a gene: 8. Germline V gene data show CDR1 as SGHNT and CDR2 as YYREEE (reference sequence). CDR3 length: 16 residues. The rearrangement uses TRBV5-4 and TRBJ2-1; 9 positions match TRBD2. The sample in question was CD4+ or CD8+ T cells sorted from blood, obtained in a trial of the OX40 agonist ivuxolimab. The sequence was obtained from an adult with an advanced solid tumor such as melanoma, head and neck, liver or kidney cancer. The CDR3 DNA reads as TGTGCCAGCAGCCCGCGGGGCGGGAGGGGCTACAATGAGCAGTTCTTC. It yields the protein CASSPRGGRGYNEQFF. The complete variable domain, with remaining parts taken from reference TRBV5-4 and TRBJ2-1, reads ETGVTQSPTHLIKTRGQQVTLRCSSQSGHNTVSWYQQALGQGPQFIFQYYREEENGRGNFPPRFSGLQFPNYSSELNVNALELDDSALYLCASSPRGGRGYNEQFFGPGTRLTVL.